These 20 T cell receptor beta chains were sequenced from one sample in a study of T-cell reconstitution after alpha-beta-depleted transplantation in children. Preparation of the TCRbeta library used unique molecular identifiers. TCRdb reprocessed the PCR reads via MiXCR and lists one record per CDR3 protein. This sample has about a million distinct CDR3 sequences; about 29% occur once, and the top ten carry over 25%. The sequences come from PBMCs, mostly from graft donor cells, collected 360 days after TCRalphabeta/CD19-depleted stem cell transplant. These receptors were taken from a boy younger than two who had a stem cell transplant for SCID, so the T cells may come from the graft donor.

The table lists this clonotype with a few counts. The chain uses TRBV5-1 and TRBJ1-1; possible D gene TRBD1, 5 bases. Looked up from germline, CDR1 is SGHRS and CDR2 is YFSETQ. Trimming took off 4 bases at V and 0 bases at J, with 13 bases between the two ends. This CDR3 has 15 amino acids. CDR3 in DNA: TGCGCCAGCAGCGGGCTAGGGGTCATGAACACTGAAGCTTTCTTT. It is translated as CASSGLGVMNTEAFF. The whole variable domain, remainder taken from reference TRBV5-1 and TRBJ1-1, is KAGVTQTPRYLIKTRGQQVTLSCSPISGHRSVSWYQQTPGQGLQFLFEYFSETQRNKGNFPGRFSGRQFSNSRSEMNVSTLELGDSALYLCASSGLGVMNTEAFFGQGTRLTVV.

In its sample, this clonotype was seen many times. The rearrangement links TRBV3-1 to TRBJ2-1, with TRBD2 identical over 8 bases. With V trimmed by 0 bases and J by 4 bases, 2 bases remained unmatched. CDR1 LGHDT and CDR2 YNNKEL come from the germline V gene (reference sequence). CDR3 length: 15 residues. The CDR3 region is CASSQESGGYNEQFF. The CDR3 region has the DNA TGTGCCAGCAGCCAAGAGAGCGGGGGTTACAATGAGCAGTTCTTC.

The V gene is TRBV5-1, the J gene TRBJ2-5; D is perhaps TRBD2 (6 bases). The germline V gene encodes CDR1 SGHRS and CDR2 YFSETQ. The CDR3 sequence is 16 residues long. The V end lost 1 base, the J end lost 4 bases, and 17 bases lay between the germline ends. The CDR3, as DNA: TGCGCCAGCAGCTTGATAACAGGAGGGCAGAGAGAGACCCAGTACTTC. Its protein product is CASSLITGGQRETQYF.

The V gene is TRBV5-6, the J gene TRBJ1-4; D is unclear. The germline CDR1 and CDR2 sequences are SGHDT and YYEEEE. CDR3 length: 12 amino acids. Trimming removed 4 bases at V and 7 bases at J, with 8 bases between. CDR3 residues: CASSRLSEKLFF. The CDR3 DNA reads as TGTGCCAGCAGCCGGCTAAGTGAAAAACTGTTTTTT.

This clonotype was picked up one time. The genes are TRBV7-9 and TRBJ2-5, with D tentatively TRBD1 (5 bases). Germline V gene data show CDR1 as SEHNR and CDR2 as FQNEAQ (reference sequence). Between the trimmed V and J ends, which lost 1 base and 4 bases, there was a span of 16 bases. The CDR3 covers 16 residues. Here the CDR3 DNA reads TGTGCCAGCAGCTTAGAAGGGCCAGGGCCCAGAGAGACCCAGTACTTC. Encoded protein: CASSLEGPGPRETQYF. Complete variable domain (other parts from reference TRBV7-9 and TRBJ2-5): DTGVSQNPRHKITKRGQNVTFRCDPISEHNRLYWYRQTLGQGPEFLTYFQNEAQLEKSRLLSDRFSAERPKGSFSTLEIQRTEQGDSAMYLCASSLEGPGPRETQYFGPGTRLLVL.

The rearrangement uses TRBV20-1 and TRBJ2-1; 9 bases agree with TRBD2. Germline V gene lookup returns CDR1 DFQATT and CDR2 SNEGSKA (reference sequence). The junction had 3 bases not matched to a gene; V was cut back by 1 base and J by 5 bases. The CDR3 is 14 residues long. In nucleotides, the CDR3 is TGCAGTGCTAGAGGAGCGGGGGGCAACAATGAGCAGTTCTTC. It is translated as CSARGAGGNNEQFF.

This chain joins TRBV9 and TRBJ1-2; D gene uncertain. This CDR3 spans 14 amino acids. V lost 2 bases and J lost 4, with 12 bases in between. Germline V gene sequence: CDR1 SGDLS, CDR2 YYNGEE. CDR3 sequence: CASSVADIGYGYTF. In DNA form, the CDR3 reads TGTGCCAGCAGCGTCGCAGACATTGGCTATGGCTACACCTTC. The complete variable domain, with remaining parts taken from reference TRBV9 and TRBJ1-2, reads DSGVTQTPKHLITATGQRVTLRCSPRSGDLSVYWYQQSLDQGLQFLIQYYNGEERAKGNILERFSAQQFPDLHSELNLSSLELGDSALYFCASSVADIGYGYTFGSGTRLTVV.

This chain links TRBV10-1 with TRBJ2-5; TRBD2 agrees at 8 bases. This CDR3 comprises 14 residues. CDR1 is WNHNN, CDR2 SYGVQD, per germline (reference sequence). Trimming took 5 bases from V and 3 from J; bases not matched to a gene: 5. CDR3 region: CASSISGAEETQYF. The CDR3 DNA reads TGCGCCAGCAGTATTAGCGGGGCCGAAGAGACCCAGTACTTC.

The table lists this clonotype with a few counts. The chain links TRBV9 to TRBJ2-2; unclear D gene. Trimming shortened V by 3 bases and J by 4 bases, and 13 bases separated the two germline ends. Germline values: CDR1 SGDLS, CDR2 YYNGEE. CDR3 length: 15 amino acids. The CDR3 here is CASSGMVGRTGELFF. The DNA for the CDR3 is TGTGCCAGCAGCGGAATGGTAGGGCGCACCGGGGAGCTGTTTTTT.

V is TRBV9 and J is TRBJ2-7; D gene uncertain. The CDR3 sequence is 14 residues long. V was shortened by 4 bases and J by 2 bases, with 13 bases between the two germline ends. CDR1 and CDR2 from the germline V gene are SGDLS and YYNGEE. The CDR3 coding sequence is TGTGCCAGCAGCCCCCCCGACGAGACCTACGAGCAGTACTTC. Residues: CASSPPDETYEQYF.

The V call is TRBV10-3, the J call TRBJ2-7; 10 nucleotides line up with TRBD1. With V trimmed by 0 bases and J by 5 bases, 7 bases remained unmatched. The CDR3 sequence is 16 residues long. Germline CDR1 and CDR2: ENHRY and SYGVKD. The CDR3 spells CAISESLGQGSNEQYF. As DNA, the CDR3 is TGTGCCATCAGTGAGTCTCTGGGACAGGGGTCCAACGAGCAGTACTTC.

This clonotype has only a few counts. The genes are TRBV20-1 and TRBJ2-1, with 8 bases lining up with TRBD1. J was trimmed by 0 bases and V by 3 bases; bases with no gene match: 4. This CDR3 is 15 amino acids long. The germline V gene has CDR1 DFQATT and CDR2 SNEGSKA (reference sequence). CDR3 in amino acids: CSARLTGGSYNEQFF. The CDR3 nucleotides are TGCAGTGCTAGGTTAACAGGGGGCTCCTACAATGAGCAGTTCTTC.

The chain combines TRBV27 with TRBJ1-1, with TRBD1 as a possible D gene (6 bases). Per germline, CDR1 MNHEY and CDR2 SMNVEV (reference sequence). The germline V and J ends were trimmed by 4 bases and 4 bases, with 16 bases remaining between them. The CDR3 sequence is 15 residues long. The CDR3 bases are TGTGCCAGCAGTTATAGGGGGAGGGGAGGCACTGAAGCTTTCTTT. Its translation: CASSYRGRGGTEAFF.

This clonotype was observed at least ten times. This rearrangement joins TRBV5-1 to TRBJ2-7, with 8 nucleotides matching TRBD1. V dropped 5 bases and J dropped 2; count of bases not matched to a gene: 6. From germline, CDR1 is SGHRS and CDR2 YFSETQ. This CDR3 is built from 14 residues. CDR3 sequence reads: CASSTETGAYEQYF. For the CDR3, the DNA is TGCGCCAGCAGTACGGAGACAGGGGCCTACGAGCAGTACTTC. Supplemented by reference TRBV5-1 and TRBJ2-7, the full variable domain reads KAGVTQTPRYLIKTRGQQVTLSCSPISGHRSVSWYQQTPGQGLQFLFEYFSETQRNKGNFPGRFSGRQFSNSRSEMNVSTLELGDSALYLCASSTETGAYEQYFGPGTRLTVT.

There are a few counts of this clonotype. The chain combines TRBV5-1 with TRBJ2-1, with 14 bases fitting TRBD2. Germline lookup yields CDR1 SGHRS and CDR2 YFSETQ. The CDR3 consists of 17 residues. Unmatched junction bases numbered 4, after V lost 5 bases and J lost 0 bases. In nucleotides, the CDR3 is TGCGCCAGCAGTCGACTAGCGGGGGGGAGCTCCTACAATGAGCAGTTCTTC. This translates into CASSRLAGGSSYNEQFF.

The chain links TRBV12-3 or TRBV12-4 to TRBJ1-1, with TRBD1 matching over 8 bases. This CDR3 is built from 15 residues. The trim removed 5 bases at V and 3 bases at J, leaving 8 bases unmatched. The CDR3 region has the DNA TGTGCCAGCAGTATGACAGGGGTTCGGGACACTGAAGCTTTCTTT. It specifies CASSMTGVRDTEAFF.

The chain carries TRBV4-3 and TRBJ2-5, with D unclear. Per the germline V gene, CDR1 is LGHNA and CDR2 is YSLEER. This CDR3 has 15 amino acids. V was trimmed by 0 bases and J by 2 bases, leaving 10 bases between them. The CDR3 DNA sequence: TGCGCCAGCAGCCAAGATTTGGGTGTACAAGAGACCCAGTACTTC. It codes for CASSQDLGVQETQYF.

The chain has TRBV25-1 and TRBJ2-5, with D perhaps matching TRBD2 (5 bases). Trimming stripped 1 base from V and 1 base from J, with 13 bases between. The CDR3 totals 16 residues. The germline V gene has CDR1 MGHDK and CDR2 SYGVNS. The CDR3 sequence is CASSEFGSVSQETQYF. CDR3 DNA sequence: TGTGCCAGCAGTGAATTTGGTAGCGTCTCCCAAGAGACCCAGTACTTC.

This clonotype was recorded at least ten times. The chain carries TRBV6-5 and TRBJ2-7; TRBD1 aligns across 8 bases. The CDR3 length is 15 residues. The trim removed 2 bases at V and 1 base at J, leaving 4 bases unmatched. The germline V gene has CDR1 MNHEY and CDR2 SVGAGI. CDR3 protein: CASSYGTGGSYEQYF. The CDR3 coding sequence is TGTGCCAGCAGTTACGGGACAGGAGGGTCCTACGAGCAGTACTTC.

This clonotype has only a few counts. The chain joins TRBV6-2 or TRBV6-3 to TRBJ2-5; D possibly corresponds to TRBD1 (6 bases). The V gene's germline CDR1 is MNHEY and CDR2 SVGEGT. CDR3 length equals 15 residues. With 0 bases removed from V and 5 bases from J, the gap between germline ends came to 13 bases. The CDR3 nucleotides read TGTGCCAGCAGTTACTCCGGCAGTCAGGGGGAGACCCAGTACTTC. The encoded protein is CASSYSGSQGETQYF.